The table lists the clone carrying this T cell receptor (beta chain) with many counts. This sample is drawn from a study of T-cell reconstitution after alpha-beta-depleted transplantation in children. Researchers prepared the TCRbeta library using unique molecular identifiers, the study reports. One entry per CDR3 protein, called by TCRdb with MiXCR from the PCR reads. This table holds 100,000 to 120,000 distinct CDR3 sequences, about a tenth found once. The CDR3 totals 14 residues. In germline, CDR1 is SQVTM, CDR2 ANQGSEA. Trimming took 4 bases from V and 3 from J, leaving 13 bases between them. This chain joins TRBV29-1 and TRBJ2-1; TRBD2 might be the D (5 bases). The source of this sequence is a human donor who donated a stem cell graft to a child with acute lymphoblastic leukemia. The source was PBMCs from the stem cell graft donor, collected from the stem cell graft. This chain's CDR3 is CSVAADWGYNEQFF. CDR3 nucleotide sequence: TGCAGCGTTGCTGCGGACTGGGGCTACAATGAGCAGTTCTTC.